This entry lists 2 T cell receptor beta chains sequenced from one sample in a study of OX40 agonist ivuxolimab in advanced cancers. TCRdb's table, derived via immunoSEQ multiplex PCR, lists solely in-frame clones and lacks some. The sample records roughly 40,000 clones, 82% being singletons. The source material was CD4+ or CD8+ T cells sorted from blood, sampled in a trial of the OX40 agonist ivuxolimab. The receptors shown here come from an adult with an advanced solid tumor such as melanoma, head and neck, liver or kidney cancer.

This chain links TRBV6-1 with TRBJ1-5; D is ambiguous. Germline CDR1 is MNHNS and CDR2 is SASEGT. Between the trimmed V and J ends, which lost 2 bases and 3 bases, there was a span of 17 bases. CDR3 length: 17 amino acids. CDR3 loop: CASSERRRVGFNQPQHF. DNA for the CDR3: TGTGCCAGCAGTGAAAGGCGGAGGGTCGGATTCAATCAGCCCCAGCATTTT.

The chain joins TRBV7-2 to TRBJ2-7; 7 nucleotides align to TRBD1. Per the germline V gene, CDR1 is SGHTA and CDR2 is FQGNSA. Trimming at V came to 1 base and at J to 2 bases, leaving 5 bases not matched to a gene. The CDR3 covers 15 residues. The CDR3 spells CASSLDGQGAYEQYF. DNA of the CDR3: TGTGCCAGCAGCTTAGACGGGCAGGGGGCCTACGAGCAGTACTTC.